The 14 T cell receptor beta chains listed next were all sequenced from one sample in a study of early T cells in non-severe SARS-CoV-2 infection (TCRdb year 2021). Libraries were made using 5' RACE. The run used a NextSeq 500. The raw public data were reprocessed by TCRdb itself: fastp quality trimming at Q25, MiXCR clonotype calling, in-frame beta chains only. Entries that share a CDR3 protein sequence are merged under the most common genes and DNA. Counted in this sample were tens of thousands of distinct CDR3 sequences; less than 5% of them appeared once. Clones ranked in the top ten supply roughly a fifth of the sample. The sample taken for sequencing was whole blood. These receptors were taken from an adult who was a healthcare worker with PCR-confirmed SARS-CoV-2 infection or an uninfected control (not recorded which).

In its sample, this clonotype was seen many times. The V call is TRBV11-2, the J call TRBJ2-1; 9 bases line up with TRBD1. CDR3 length equals 16 residues. With V trimmed by 5 bases and J by 5 bases, 10 bases remained unmatched. In germline, CDR1 is SGHAT, CDR2 FQNNGV. CDR3 residues: CASSVNPTGGNNEQFF. The CDR3 bases are TGTGCCAGCAGCGTAAACCCGACAGGGGGAAACAATGAGCAGTTCTTC.

Many counts were recorded for this clonotype. The chain employs TRBV9 and TRBJ2-1, with TRBD2 identical over 9 bases. After removal of 0 bases from V and 7 bases from J, the junction contained 8 bases not matched to a gene. The CDR3 is made up of 16 amino acids. The germline V gene has CDR1 SGDLS and CDR2 YYNGEE. The CDR3 coding sequence is TGTGCCAGCAGCGTAGGGATAGCGGGAGCCCCAAATGAGCAGTTCTTC. It codes for CASSVGIAGAPNEQFF.

This sequence joins TRBV7-3 and TRBJ2-2; TRBD2 is a possible D gene (5 bases). V lost 5 bases, J lost 6 bases, and 16 bases lay in between. Looked up from germline, CDR1 is SGHTA and CDR2 is FQGTGA. CDR3 length equals 15 residues. The CDR3 DNA is TGTGCCAGCAGCCCAGGAGGCCCCATGGCCGGGGAGCTGTTTTTT. Its translation: CASSPGGPMAGELFF.

V is TRBV29-1 and J is TRBJ2-1; D remains ambiguous. This CDR3 region has 11 residues. Trimming stripped 5 bases from V and 4 bases from J, with 6 bases between. The germline V gene has CDR1 SQVTM and CDR2 ANQGSEA. CDR3: CSVRVYNEQFF. The CDR3 DNA reads TGCAGCGTTCGGGTATACAATGAGCAGTTCTTC.

The chain joins TRBV28 to TRBJ1-5, with 7 positions matching TRBD1. V shed 8 bases and J 9 bases; nucleotides not matched to a gene: 7. The CDR3 spans 12 residues. Germline assignment: CDR1 MDHEN and CDR2 SYDVKM. CDR3 coding DNA: TGTGCCAGCCAGGGGGGCTCCGGGCCCCAGCATTTT. It codes for CASQGGSGPQHF.

The chain links TRBV10-3 to TRBJ1-3; possibly TRBD1 for D (5 bases). Trimming cost V 3 bases and J 11 bases, with 11 bases left between them. The CDR3 is made up of 12 amino acids. CDR1 is ENHRY, CDR2 SYGVKD, per germline. The CDR3 bases are TGTGCCATCAGTGAAGGGCCCAGGGCCATATATTTT. This sequence encodes CAISEGPRAIYF.

CDR3 sequence: CASSPRDRGNEQFF. CDR3 sequence (DNA): TGCGCCAGCAGCCCGCGGGACAGGGGGAATGAGCAGTTCTTC. This chain links TRBV4-3 with TRBJ2-1; 11 nucleotides match TRBD1. V lost 4 bases to trimming and J lost 7 bases; unmatched junction nucleotides: 3. Per the germline V gene, CDR1 is LGHNA and CDR2 is YSLEER. The CDR3 spans 14 residues.

This clonotype was found many times. Here the CDR3 reads CASSLKGGYNEQFF. The CDR3 coding sequence is TGTGCCAGCAGCTTAAAAGGGGGCTACAATGAGCAGTTCTTC. The rearrangement uses TRBV5-4 and TRBJ2-1; D may be TRBD1 (6 bases). Germline CDR1 and CDR2: SGHNT and YYREEE (reference sequence). The CDR3 contains 14 residues. Trimming removed 2 bases from V and 3 bases from J, with 9 bases in between.

The chain combines TRBV7-9 with TRBJ2-7, with 8 bases that match TRBD1. Germline loops: CDR1 SEHNR, CDR2 FQNEAQ (reference sequence). This CDR3 contains 15 residues. V shed 1 base and J 7 bases; nucleotides not matched to a gene: 9. The CDR3 nucleotides are TGTGCCAGCAGCTTAGAGGGGCAGGGGGCAGGTGAGCAGTACTTC. This codes for CASSLEGQGAGEQYF.

This clonotype was seen many times. This rearrangement joins TRBV12-3 or TRBV12-4 to TRBJ2-1; tentatively, D is TRBD1 or TRBD2 (5 bases each). The CDR3 extends over 12 amino acids. The V end lost 9 bases, the J end lost 12 bases, and 18 bases lay between the germline ends. The CDR3 DNA reads as TGTGCCAGTTCGGGACCCAACTTTTTGCAGTTCTTC. Its translation: CASSGPNFLQFF.

This clonotype was detected many times. V usage is TRBV2 and J usage is TRBJ2-1, with D perhaps TRBD2 (6 bases). CDR1 and CDR2 (germline): SNHLY, FYNNEI. V lost 5 bases to trimming and J lost 7 bases, with 12 bases between them. This CDR3 contains 13 residues. The CDR3, as DNA: TGTGCCAGCAGTTCCGGGGGTAAGAATGAGCAGTTCTTC. Protein product: CASSSGGKNEQFF.

This clonotype was detected ten times or more. The chain employs TRBV11-2 and TRBJ2-2, with 10 nucleotides matching TRBD1. Germline CDR1 reads SGHAT; CDR2 reads FQNNGV. V lost 5 bases and J lost 5; bases outside the gene matches: 5. This CDR3 is 15 amino acids long. In DNA, the CDR3 is TGTGCCAGCAGCCCTAGGACAGGGGGGACCGGGGAGCTGTTTTTT. It encodes CASSPRTGGTGELFF.

There are many counts of this clonotype. The gene calls are TRBV12-3 or TRBV12-4 and TRBJ2-3, with a tentative D call TRBD2 (5 bases). There are 13 residues in the CDR3. Trimming removed 5 bases at V and 4 bases at J, with 10 bases between. In nucleotides, the CDR3 is TGTGCCAGCAGTCCCGCCGGGGCAGATACGCAGTATTTT. Amino acid sequence: CASSPAGADTQYF.

V is TRBV20-1 and J is TRBJ2-1; TRBD2 matches at 9 bases. The CDR3 sequence is 15 residues long. J was trimmed by 12 bases and V by 3 bases; bases with no gene match: 15. Germline V gene data show CDR1 as DFQATT and CDR2 as SNEGSKA (reference sequence). The CDR3 DNA reads as TGCAGTGCTAGGCCGGGACTAGCCGACCTTCGCGCGCAGTTCTTC. Translation: CSARPGLADLRAQFF.